The present TCR beta chain was sequenced within a study of PD-1 blockade in classical Hodgkin lymphoma. Study at large: Every 2 weeks, patients had 3 mg/kg nivolumab intravenously.

Every patient had relapsed following autologous stem cell transplantation, and cohorts differed in brentuximab vedotin exposure. V gave up 6 bases and J gave up 7 bases; unmatched junction bases: 18. Germline values: CDR1 SQVTM, CDR2 ANQGSEA. The CDR3 loop spans 16 amino acids. Study results and limitations: TCR diversity in CD4+, not CD8+, cells rose significantly by C4D1.

Note on this clone: Its antigen is unidentified.

Profiling relied on immunoSEQ multiplex PCR, and the TCRdb table lists in-frame clones only, not all of them. The repertoire includes about 84,000 clones, around 90% of them detected once, and approximately 22% sits in the top ten. The origin of this receptor is a human donor with classical Hodgkin lymphoma. The sample here was peripheral blood mononuclear cells (PBMCs), taken at baseline. The chain combines TRBV29-1 with TRBJ2-1; 7 nucleotides agree with TRBD2. The chain's CDR3 is CSVVTWAGEAKNEQFF. The DNA of the CDR3 is TGCAGCGTGGTGACTTGGGCGGGAGAAGCGAAGAATGAGCAGTTCTTC.